The 21 T cell receptor beta chains given below trace back to one sample, sequenced in a study of shared clonotypes between healthy human individuals (dated by TCRdb to about 2020). The protocol used for the library was the immunoSEQ multiplex PCR assay. What TCRdb holds here is the immuneACCESS table cut down to in-frame rearrangements. Part of the clones is not present; checked against another copy, under half of the missing clones reflect an unresolved V gene, and the others are unexplained. Here the sample has about 480,000 clones; 79% occur a single time. The ten largest account for around 13% of the sample. Sample: PBMCs. Receptor source: a woman aged 40 to 55 in good health. Some clones in this sample may be carry-over from other donors' samples.

The V gene is TRBV27, the J gene TRBJ2-2, with D perhaps matching TRBD2 (6 bases). The CDR3 extends over 18 amino acids. Looked up from germline, CDR1 is MNHEY and CDR2 is SMNVEV (reference sequence). V shed 7 bases and J shed 7 bases, with 28 bases lying between them. The CDR3 DNA reads TGTGCCAGCACGGACCCGGAGGGCCAAGCGAGGATGGACGGGGAGCTGTTTTTT. This encodes CASTDPEGQARMDGELFF.

V gene TRBV7-3 combines with J gene TRBJ1-2; no clear D. The CDR3 extends over 14 amino acids. Trimming stripped 5 bases from V and 7 bases from J, with 17 bases between. Per the germline V gene, CDR1 is SGHTA and CDR2 is FQGTGA. CDR3 bases: TGTGCCAGCAGCCTGGGCCCTACCGCCGGTGGCTACACCTTC. Amino acids: CASSLGPTAGGYTF. Combining the CDR3 with reference TRBV7-3 and TRBJ1-2 gives the whole variable domain GAGVSQTPSNKVTEKGKYVELRCDPISGHTALYWYRQSLGQGPEFLIYFQGTGAADDSGLPNDRFFAVRPEGSVSTLKIQRTERGDSAVYLCASSLGPTAGGYTFGSGTRLTVV.

This chain joins TRBV5-1 and TRBJ2-7; 7 bases are a match to TRBD1. The CDR3 has 14 amino acids. V dropped 3 bases and J dropped 4; count of bases not matched to a gene: 7. Germline V gives CDR1 SGHRS, CDR2 YFSETQ. CDR3 sequence (DNA): TGCGCCAGCAGCTCGACGGACAGGCCGTACGAGCAGTACTTC. Translated, it gives CASSSTDRPYEQYF. Full variable domain (rest looked up from reference TRBV5-1 and TRBJ2-7): KAGVTQTPRYLIKTRGQQVTLSCSPISGHRSVSWYQQTPGQGLQFLFEYFSETQRNKGNFPGRFSGRQFSNSRSEMNVSTLELGDSALYLCASSSTDRPYEQYFGPGTRLTVT.

The rearrangement uses TRBV5-1 and TRBJ2-3, with 13 bases lining up with TRBD2. Per the germline V gene, CDR1 is SGHRS and CDR2 is YFSETQ. The CDR3 loop spans 16 amino acids. After removal of 4 bases from V and 2 bases from J, the junction contained 4 bases not matched to a gene. The CDR3 loop is CASSRGLAGFTDTQYF. For the CDR3, the DNA is TGCGCCAGCAGCAGGGGACTAGCGGGGTTCACAGATACGCAGTATTTT. Complete variable domain (other parts from reference TRBV5-1 and TRBJ2-3): KAGVTQTPRYLIKTRGQQVTLSCSPISGHRSVSWYQQTPGQGLQFLFEYFSETQRNKGNFPGRFSGRQFSNSRSEMNVSTLELGDSALYLCASSRGLAGFTDTQYFGPGTRLTVL.

The CDR3 is CASSVWGPGQGPSGANEQFF. Here the CDR3 DNA reads TGTGCCAGCAGTGTATGGGGTCCGGGACAGGGGCCTTCGGGTGCCAATGAGCAGTTCTTC. The chain recombines TRBV6-4 with TRBJ2-1; 10 bases map to TRBD1. This CDR3 comprises 20 residues. CDR1 is MRHNA and CDR2 is SNTAGT in the germline V gene. The trim removed 4 bases at V and 6 bases at J, leaving 21 bases unmatched.

The chain joins TRBV5-4 to TRBJ2-5; either TRBD1 or TRBD2 may supply D (5 bases each). The CDR3 consists of 14 residues. The V end was cut by 2 bases, the J end by 9 bases, with 17 bases between. Germline CDR1 is SGHNT and CDR2 is YYREEE (reference sequence). The CDR3 loop is CASSFGTTPRAQYF. The CDR3 DNA reads as TGTGCCAGCAGCTTCGGGACCACCCCAAGGGCCCAGTACTTC. The complete variable domain, with remaining parts taken from reference TRBV5-4 and TRBJ2-5, reads ETGVTQSPTHLIKTRGQQVTLRCSSQSGHNTVSWYQQALGQGPQFIFQYYREEENGRGNFPPRFSGLQFPNYSSELNVNALELDDSALYLCASSFGTTPRAQYFGPGTRLLVL.

In this sample, this clone turned up many times. V usage is TRBV27 and J usage is TRBJ2-1, with TRBD2 identical over 8 bases. Unmatched junction bases numbered 8, after V lost 4 bases and J lost 6 bases. The germline gives CDR1 MNHEY, CDR2 SMNVEV (reference sequence). This CDR3 has 15 amino acids. As DNA, the CDR3 is TGTGCCAGCAGTTACAGGCGGGAGGTTCCCAATGAGCAGTTCTTC. It encodes CASSYRREVPNEQFF.

The chain is built from TRBV28 and TRBJ1-1, with TRBD1 matching 7 bases. V was pared by 6 bases and J by 6 bases, with 4 bases of the junction left unmatched. This CDR3 is built from 12 residues. Germline V CDR1 and CDR2: MDHEN, SYDVKM. The CDR3, as DNA: TGTGCCAGCAGGAGACAGGGACCTGAAGCTTTCTTT. Its translation: CASRRQGPEAFF.

The chain carries TRBV7-8 and TRBJ2-7; 12 nucleotides align to TRBD1. Germline lookup yields CDR1 SGHVS and CDR2 FQNEAQ. This CDR3 has 13 amino acids. The trim removed 4 bases at V and 7 bases at J, leaving 2 bases unmatched. As DNA, the CDR3 is TGTGCCAGCAGCTGGGACAGGGGGCGAGAGCAGTACTTC. Amino acids: CASSWDRGREQYF.

This sequence joins TRBV29-1 and TRBJ1-2; D uncertain. Looked up from germline, CDR1 is SQVTM and CDR2 is ANQGSEA. V was shortened by 6 bases and J by 3 bases, with 11 bases between the two germline ends. There are 12 residues in the CDR3. CDR3 sequence reads: CSVGVNDYGYTF. For the CDR3, the DNA is TGCAGCGTCGGGGTAAACGACTATGGCTACACCTTC.

This clone has more than one count but fewer than ten. V gene TRBV27 combines with J gene TRBJ2-1; D is perhaps TRBD2 (6 bases). The germline V and J ends were trimmed by 5 bases and 4 bases, with 15 bases remaining between them. The germline V gene encodes CDR1 MNHEY and CDR2 SMNVEV (reference sequence). The CDR3 is made up of 15 amino acids. In nucleotides, the CDR3 is TGTGCCAGCAGTCCCCCGACTAGGCCGTACAATGAGCAGTTCTTC. Translated: CASSPPTRPYNEQFF.

This sequence joins TRBV18 and TRBJ2-2; 9 nucleotides match TRBD1. This CDR3 has 15 amino acids. The germline gives CDR1 KGHSH, CDR2 LQKENI. V gave up 5 bases and J gave up 3 bases; unmatched junction bases: 4. The CDR3 sequence: CASSATGGDTGELFF. Here the CDR3 DNA reads TGTGCCAGCTCAGCGACAGGGGGAGACACCGGGGAGCTGTTTTTT.

The chain employs TRBV6-4 and TRBJ2-1; 8 bases match TRBD2. The length of the CDR3 is 16 residues. The germline V gene encodes CDR1 MRHNA and CDR2 SNTAGT. V dropped 1 base and J dropped 4; count of bases not matched to a gene: 6. The CDR3 region has the DNA TGTGCCAGCAGTGACTACCCTAGCGGGTATTACAATGAGCAGTTCTTC. Its translation: CASSDYPSGYYNEQFF.

This chain links TRBV5-8 with TRBJ2-3; D is perhaps TRBD1 (7 bases). V lost 5 bases to trimming and J lost 6 bases, with 13 bases between them. Germline-derived CDR1 and CDR2 are SGHTS and YDEGEE. The CDR3 is made up of 13 amino acids. CDR3 sequence reads: CASRPRGVDTQYF. The CDR3 nucleotides are TGTGCCAGCAGGCCCAGGGGGGTTGATACGCAGTATTTT.

V is TRBV30 and J is TRBJ2-5; TRBD2 matches at 8 bases. The closer fit of TRBJ2-7 to the DNA end suggests the J call may be wrong. Germline CDR1 and CDR2: GTSNPN and SVGIG (reference sequence). CDR3 length equals 14 residues. The CDR3 DNA sequence: TGTGCCTGGACGCTGAGCGGGAGTATCTACGAGCAGTACTTC. Its protein is CAWTLSGSIYEQYF.

This clone was seen at least ten times. This chain links TRBV30 with TRBJ2-5; D call uncertain. The CDR3 has 16 residues. The V end lost 3 bases, the J end lost 4 bases, and 21 bases lay between the germline ends. Germline CDR1 is GTSNPN and CDR2 is SVGIG (reference sequence). DNA of the CDR3: TGTGCCTGGAGCCTCGCCCGGGTTAAGTTAGGAGAGACCCAGTACTTC. Protein sequence: CAWSLARVKLGETQYF.

The CDR3 DNA sequence: TGCAGCGTTGACGGGGGGCTGGGCTATGGCTACACCTTC. It encodes CSVDGGLGYGYTF. The V gene is TRBV29-1, the J gene TRBJ1-2, with D possibly being TRBD1 (6 bases). The germline V gene encodes CDR1 SQVTM and CDR2 ANQGSEA. CDR3 length equals 13 residues. The V gene lost 3 bases and the J gene lost 4 bases, with 12 bases spanning the gap.

The rearrangement links TRBV15 to TRBJ1-5; D call uncertain. Trimming pared 0 bases from V and 3 bases from J, leaving 6 bases between. Germline lookup yields CDR1 LNHNV and CDR2 YYDKDF (reference sequence). The CDR3 loop spans 14 amino acids. CDR3 coding DNA: TGTGCCACCAGCAGAGATTATTCCAATCAGCCCCAGCATTTT. It yields the protein CATSRDYSNQPQHF.

The chain employs TRBV7-2 and TRBJ1-5, with TRBD1 matching over 7 bases. Per germline, CDR1 SGHTA and CDR2 FQGNSA. The CDR3 covers 14 residues. Germline trimming cut 5 bases from V and 7 bases from J; bases unmatched to any gene: 8. The DNA of the CDR3 is TGTGCCAGCAGCATTGACAGGGTACACCAGCCCCAGCATTTT. Translation: CASSIDRVHQPQHF.

With respect to this clone: A much larger clone is a single base away; this may be a read error. This sample includes further DNA sequences coding for the same CDR3. V is TRBV6-1 and J is TRBJ1-2; unclear D gene. The CDR3 is 13 amino acids. Germline V lookup: CDR1 MNHNS, CDR2 SASEGT. The V end was cut by 6 bases, the J end by 4 bases, with 12 bases between. CDR3 DNA: TGTGCCAGCAGAAATAGTACTCTCTATGGCTACACCTTC. It translates to CASRNSTLYGYTF.

With regard to this clone: In the same sample, other DNA sequences code for this CDR3. The chain combines TRBV6-5 with TRBJ1-1, with D possibly being TRBD1 (6 bases). V shed 4 bases and J shed 0 bases, with 9 bases lying between them. This CDR3 spans 14 amino acids. Per germline, CDR1 MNHEY and CDR2 SVGAGI. CDR3 DNA: TGTGCCAGCAGTTCGGGACACCTGAACACTGAAGCTTTCTTT. Translation: CASSSGHLNTEAFF.